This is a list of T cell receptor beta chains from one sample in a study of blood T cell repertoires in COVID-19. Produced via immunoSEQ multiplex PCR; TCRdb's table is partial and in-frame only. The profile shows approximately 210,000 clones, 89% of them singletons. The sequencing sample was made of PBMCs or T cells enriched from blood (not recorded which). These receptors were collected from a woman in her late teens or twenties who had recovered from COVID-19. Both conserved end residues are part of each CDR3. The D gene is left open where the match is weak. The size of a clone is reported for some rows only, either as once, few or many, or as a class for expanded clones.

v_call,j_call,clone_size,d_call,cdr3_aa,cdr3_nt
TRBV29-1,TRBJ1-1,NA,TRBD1,CSVEEGQGTEAFF,TGCAGCGTTGAGGAGGGACAGGGCACTGAAGCTTTCTTT
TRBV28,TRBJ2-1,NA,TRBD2,CASSFMGGSSYNEQFF,TGTGCCAGCAGTTTTATGGGGGGGAGCTCCTACAATGAGCAGTTCTTC
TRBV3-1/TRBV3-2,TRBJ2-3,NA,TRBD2,CASSFQRGGVDTQYF,TGTGCCAGCAGCTTCCAGCGGGGGGGCGTAGATACGCAGTATTTT
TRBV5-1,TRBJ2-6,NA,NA,CASSFQPHSGANVLTF,TGCGCCAGCAGCTTCCAACCACACTCTGGGGCCAACGTCCTGACTTTC
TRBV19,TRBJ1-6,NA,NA,CASSMSGRGLYSPLHF,TGTGCCAGTAGTATGTCAGGGCGGGGGTTATATTCACCCCTCCACTTT
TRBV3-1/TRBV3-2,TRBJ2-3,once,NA,CASSSGGLSTDTQYF,TGTGCCAGCAGCTCTGGAGGGTTGAGCACAGATACGCAGTATTTT
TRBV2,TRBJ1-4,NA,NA,CASSSSTVSF,TGTGCCAGCAGTTCGAGCACCGTATCATTT
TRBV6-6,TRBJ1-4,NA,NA,CASSSRGMATNEKLFF,TGTGCCAGCAGTTCTAGGGGGATGGCAACTAATGAAAAACTGTTTTTT
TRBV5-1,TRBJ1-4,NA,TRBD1,CASSPRDRALEKLFF,TGCGCCAGCAGCCCGCGGGACAGAGCTCTTGAAAAACTGTTTTTT
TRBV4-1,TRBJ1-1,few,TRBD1,CASSQARDRGNTEAFF,TGCGCCAGCAGCCAGGCCCGGGACAGGGGGAACACTGAAGCTTTCTTT
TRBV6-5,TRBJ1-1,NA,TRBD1,CASSHRDRANTEAFF,TGTGCCAGCAGTCACCGGGACAGGGCGAACACTGAAGCTTTCTTT
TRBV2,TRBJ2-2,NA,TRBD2,CASSGTSVPTGELFF,TGTGCCAGCAGTGGGACTAGCGTCCCCACCGGGGAGCTGTTTTTT
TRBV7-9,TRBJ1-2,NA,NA,CASKLLTQGGYTF,TGTGCCAGCAAGCTATTAACCCAGGGAGGCTACACCTTC
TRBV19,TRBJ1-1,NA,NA,CASRSPGTEAFF,TGTGCCAGTAGGAGCCCCGGCACTGAAGCTTTCTTT
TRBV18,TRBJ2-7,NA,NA,CASSPRAQAAYEQYF,TGTGCCAGCTCACCCCGAGCACAGGCAGCCTACGAGCAGTACTTC
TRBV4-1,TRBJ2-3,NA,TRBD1,CASSQGGPGQGYFADTQYF,TGCGCCAGCAGCCAAGGGGGACCGGGACAGGGGTATTTTGCAGATACGCAGTATTTT
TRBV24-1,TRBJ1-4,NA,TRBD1,CATSALLTRPGGREEKLFF,TGTGCCACCAGTGCCCTTCTAACGCGACCAGGGGGCCGAGAGGAAAAACTGTTTTTT